These 25 T cell receptor beta chains share one sample of origin, sequenced in a study of blood T cell repertoires in COVID-19. Clones were read by immunoSEQ multiplex PCR, and TCRdb kept only the in-frame ones, dropping some. The sample records about 210,000 clones, 92% being singletons. Sample: peripheral blood. The receptors originated from a man aged 30 to 39 with acute or convalescent COVID-19.

The CDR3 here is CSPRDRGYGYTF. Written as DNA, the CDR3 is TGCAGCCCTAGGGACAGGGGTTATGGCTACACCTTC. The V call is TRBV29-1, the J call TRBJ1-2; 10 bases align to TRBD1. Germline-derived CDR1 and CDR2 are SQVTM and ANQGSEA. V trimming: 8 bases; J trimming: 5 bases; junction bases outside the gene matches: 5. CDR3 length: 12 amino acids. Supplemented by reference TRBV29-1 and TRBJ1-2, the full variable domain reads SAVISQKPSRDICQRGTSLTIQCQVDSQVTMMFWYRQQPGQSLTLIATANQGSEATYESGFVIDKFPISRPNLTFSTLTVSNMSPEDSSIYLCSPRDRGYGYTFGSGTRLTVV.

The chain joins TRBV7-9 to TRBJ1-1, with 7 bases lining up with TRBD1. J was trimmed by 4 bases and V by 5 bases; bases with no gene match: 7. Germline V lookup: CDR1 SEHNR, CDR2 FQNEAQ (reference sequence). The CDR3 covers 14 residues. The chain's CDR3 is CASSGQGVGTEAFF. The CDR3 nucleotides are TGTGCCAGCAGCGGTCAGGGGGTGGGCACTGAAGCTTTCTTT.

V gene TRBV27 combines with J gene TRBJ2-7, with 13 bases aligning to TRBD2. This CDR3 region has 15 residues. Germline V gives CDR1 MNHEY, CDR2 SMNVEV (reference sequence). V lost 4 bases, J lost 2 bases, and 2 bases stayed unmatched. CDR3 in amino acids: CASSSLAGGPYEQYF. The CDR3 DNA reads as TGTGCCAGCAGTTCACTAGCGGGAGGGCCCTACGAGCAGTACTTC.

The rearrangement joins TRBV7-9 to TRBJ2-2; D is possibly TRBD1 (5 bases). CDR1 and CDR2 (germline): SEHNR, FQNEAQ (reference sequence). This CDR3 region has 15 residues. V lost 5 bases and J lost 4, with 14 bases in between. The CDR3 DNA reads as TGTGCCAGCAGCCCGCGCCGCGACAGCACCGGGGAGCTGTTTTTT. Translated, it gives CASSPRRDSTGELFF.

The chain joins TRBV4-2 to TRBJ1-4; D gene ambiguous. The CDR3 has 17 residues. Germline V lookup: CDR1 LGHNA, CDR2 YNFKEQ. Deletions cut 1 base from V and 6 bases from J, with 18 bases between. CDR3 in DNA: TGTGCCAGCAGCCAAGGGGAGGGATTTCCCCGGGATGAAAAACTGTTTTTT. Translation: CASSQGEGFPRDEKLFF.

V is TRBV4-1 and J is TRBJ2-2; 7 positions match TRBD1. V was pared by 7 bases and J by 4 bases, with 6 bases of the junction left unmatched. CDR3 length: 14 residues. Germline CDR1 is MGHRA and CDR2 is YSYEKL. The CDR3 here is CASKTGVSTGELFF. The CDR3 bases are TGCGCCAGCAAAACAGGGGTGAGCACCGGGGAGCTGTTTTTT.

CDR3 sequence (DNA): TGTGCCAGCAGCCCATTGGGGGCTCGCAATCAGCCCCAGCATTTT. Amino acid sequence: CASSPLGARNQPQHF. The J gene is TRBJ1-5, the V gene TRBV2, with D tentatively TRBD1 (6 bases). The germline gives CDR1 SNHLY, CDR2 FYNNEI. The length of the CDR3 is 15 residues. V lost 6 bases, J lost 2 bases, and 14 bases lay in between.

The count of this clone is one. The chain uses TRBV6-5 and TRBJ1-5, with a tentative D call TRBD1 (6 bases). This CDR3 comprises 14 residues. Germline V gives CDR1 MNHEY, CDR2 SVGAGI. The ends were cut back, 6 bases at V and 11 bases at J, with 20 bases in the middle. The chain's CDR3 is CASSPQGPTLAQHF. The DNA for the CDR3 is TGTGCCAGCAGCCCACAGGGCCCCACCTTGGCCCAGCATTTT.

The V and J genes are TRBV3-1 (or the pseudogene TRBV3-2) and TRBJ1-2; 8 nucleotides align to TRBD1. This CDR3 has 16 residues. V was clipped by 1 base and J by 4 bases; unmatched bases: 8. In germline, CDR1 is LGHDT, CDR2 YNNKEL (reference sequence). The CDR3 coding sequence is TGTGCCAGCAGCCAAGGGGCGACAGGGGCATCCTATGGCTACACCTTC. It yields the protein CASSQGATGASYGYTF.

The chain joins TRBV11-2 to TRBJ2-7, with D uncertain. The CDR3 spans 13 residues. The germline V gene has CDR1 SGHAT and CDR2 FQNNGV. V was cut by 4 bases and J by 2 bases, with 9 bases left in between. This CDR3 reads CASSWAQTYEQYF. The CDR3 DNA reads as TGTGCCAGCAGCTGGGCCCAGACCTACGAGCAGTACTTC.

This clone was observed a few times. The chain has TRBV7-9 and TRBJ1-6, with 9 bases matching TRBD1. The V segment lost 5 bases and the J segment 19 bases; nucleotides outside the gene matches: 12. Germline-derived CDR1 and CDR2 are SEHNR and FQNEAQ (reference sequence). This CDR3 is built from 13 residues. This chain's CDR3 is CASSPGQGKAGHF. The CDR3 region has the DNA TGTGCCAGCAGCCCAGGACAGGGGAAGGCAGGACACTTT.

The CDR3 coding sequence is TGTGCCAGCTCACCTCGGGGCACCGGGGAGCTGTTTTTT. Its translation is CASSPRGTGELFF. The J gene is TRBJ2-2, the V gene TRBV18; maybe TRBD2 (5 bases). Trimming took 3 bases from V and 4 from J, leaving 6 bases between them. The germline CDR1 and CDR2 sequences are KGHSH and LQKENI. The CDR3 extends over 13 amino acids.

This clone has a single count. The V and J genes are TRBV5-1 and TRBJ2-7; D is perhaps TRBD1 (5 bases). Germline V CDR1 and CDR2: SGHRS, YFSETQ. The CDR3 totals 15 residues. V was clipped by 2 bases and J by 2 bases, with 14 bases between them. In nucleotides, the CDR3 is TGCGCCAGCAGCTTAGGGTCACAGGCAACCTACGAGCAGTACTTC. Translated: CASSLGSQATYEQYF.

This clone was counted once. The J gene is TRBJ1-5, the V gene TRBV19; maybe TRBD1 (5 bases). V dropped 7 bases and J dropped 4 bases, with 14 bases sitting between them. The germline CDR1 and CDR2 sequences are LNHDA and SQIVND (reference sequence). CDR3 size: 14 residues. CDR3 sequence: CASNVDRKNQPQHF. CDR3 DNA: TGTGCCAGTAACGTCGACAGAAAAAATCAGCCCCAGCATTTT.

The chain recombines TRBV5-1 with TRBJ1-2; 11 bases match TRBD1. CDR3 length equals 15 residues. V was clipped by 4 bases and J by 4 bases; unmatched bases: 6. Germline CDR1 SGHRS, CDR2 YFSETQ. Here the CDR3 DNA reads TGCGCCAGCAGCGTGGACAGGGGGCATGTCTATGGCTACACCTTC. Its translation is CASSVDRGHVYGYTF. The whole variable domain, remainder taken from reference TRBV5-1 and TRBJ1-2, is KAGVTQTPRYLIKTRGQQVTLSCSPISGHRSVSWYQQTPGQGLQFLFEYFSETQRNKGNFPGRFSGRQFSNSRSEMNVSTLELGDSALYLCASSVDRGHVYGYTFGSGTRLTVV.

The chain joins TRBV19 to TRBJ1-1; D remains ambiguous. CDR1 and CDR2 (germline): LNHDA, SQIVND (reference sequence). The V end lost 4 bases, the J end lost 0 bases, and 12 bases lay between the germline ends. The CDR3 is made up of 15 amino acids. The CDR3 sequence: CASSTARLMNTEAFF. CDR3 bases: TGTGCCAGTAGTACGGCCAGGTTAATGAACACTGAAGCTTTCTTT.

The rearrangement links TRBV4-1 to TRBJ1-6; 9 bases are a match to TRBD1. V dropped 3 bases and J dropped 9; count of bases not matched to a gene: 9. Germline CDR1 reads MGHRA; CDR2 reads YSYEKL. This CDR3 has 16 residues. The chain's CDR3 is CASSQSTRTGVSPLHF. The CDR3 nucleotides read TGCGCCAGCAGCCAGTCTACTAGGACAGGGGTTTCACCCCTCCACTTT.

This clone was detected once. The V call is TRBV18, the J call TRBJ2-5, with 10 nucleotides matching TRBD1. Germline V gene data show CDR1 as KGHSH and CDR2 as LQKENI. The CDR3 sequence is 14 residues long. V trimming: 4 bases; J trimming: 5 bases; junction bases outside the gene matches: 4. CDR3 region: CASSLTGGRETQYF. The CDR3, as DNA: TGTGCCAGCTCACTGACAGGGGGCAGGGAGACCCAGTACTTC.

The rearrangement joins TRBV27 to TRBJ2-1, with D maybe TRBD1 (6 bases). Deletions cut 2 bases from V and 10 bases from J, with 9 bases between. The CDR3 runs to 12 residues. The V gene's germline CDR1 is MNHEY and CDR2 SMNVEV (reference sequence). CDR3 protein: CASSLGGGEQFF. The CDR3 nucleotides read TGTGCCAGCAGTTTAGGGGGCGGGGAGCAGTTCTTC.

J is TRBJ1-2 and V is TRBV28; D ambiguous. With 6 bases removed from V and 7 bases from J, the gap between germline ends came to 15 bases. Per the germline V gene, CDR1 is MDHEN and CDR2 is SYDVKM. This CDR3 has 13 residues. The CDR3 here is CASSLLFEFGYTF. The CDR3 nucleotides read TGTGCCAGCAGCCTGCTTTTTGAGTTTGGCTACACCTTC.

This clone was found once. The chain carries TRBV19 and TRBJ2-7; D is unresolved. The CDR3 runs 15 residues. Germline V gene sequence: CDR1 LNHDA, CDR2 SQIVND (reference sequence). Trimming cost V 1 base and J 3 bases, with 13 bases left between them. CDR3: CASSIGGELYYEQYF. CDR3 in DNA: TGTGCCAGTAGTATAGGTGGTGAACTTTACTACGAGCAGTACTTC.

This clone was picked up a small number of times. The chain has TRBV30 and TRBJ1-1; D is undetermined. V lost 4 bases, J lost 3 bases, and 12 bases lay in between. The CDR3 runs 13 residues. CDR1 is GTSNPN, CDR2 SVGIG, per germline (reference sequence). The CDR3 reads CAWNPLVHTEAFF. The CDR3 bases are TGTGCCTGGAATCCCCTAGTTCACACTGAAGCTTTCTTT.

This sequence joins TRBV6-5 and TRBJ2-3; tentatively, D is TRBD2 (6 bases). The CDR3 spans 13 residues. Germline CDR1 and CDR2: MNHEY and SVGAGI. V was clipped by 8 bases and J by 0 bases, with 9 bases between them. The CDR3 DNA is TGTGCCAGCCACGGGGGAAGCACAGATACGCAGTATTTT. This translates into CASHGGSTDTQYF.

To note about this clone: Other DNA variants within this sample encode the same CDR3. The chain couples TRBV11-2 to TRBJ2-7; 9 bases line up with TRBD1. The V gene end was trimmed by 5 bases and the J gene end by 2 bases; junction bases not matched to a gene: 7. Germline CDR1 reads SGHAT; CDR2 reads FQNNGV. There are 15 residues in the CDR3. CDR3 region: CASSLRDRGTYEQYF. Written as DNA, the CDR3 is TGTGCCAGCAGCCTCCGAGACAGGGGGACCTACGAGCAGTACTTC.

This clone turned up a few times. J is TRBJ2-5 and V is TRBV19; 7 positions match TRBD1. V lost 6 bases, J lost 1 base, and 2 bases stayed unmatched. CDR3 size: 13 residues. CDR1 is LNHDA, CDR2 SQIVND, per germline (reference sequence). The CDR3 bases are TGTGCCAGTAGGGACAGGCCCCAAGAGACCCAGTACTTC. It translates to CASRDRPQETQYF.